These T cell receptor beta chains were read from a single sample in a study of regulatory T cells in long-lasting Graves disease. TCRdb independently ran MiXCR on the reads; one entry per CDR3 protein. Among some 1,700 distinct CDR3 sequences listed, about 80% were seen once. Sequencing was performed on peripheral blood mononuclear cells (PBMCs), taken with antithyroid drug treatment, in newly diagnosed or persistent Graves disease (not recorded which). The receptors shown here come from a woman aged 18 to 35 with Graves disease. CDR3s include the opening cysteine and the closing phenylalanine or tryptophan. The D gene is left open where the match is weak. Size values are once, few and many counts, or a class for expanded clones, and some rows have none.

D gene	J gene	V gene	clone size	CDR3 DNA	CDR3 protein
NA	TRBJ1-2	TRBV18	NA	TGTGCCAGCTCAGTGGGGACCGAAATCCCCCTTGGCTACACCTTC	CASSVGTEIPLGYTF
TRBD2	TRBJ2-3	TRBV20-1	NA	TGCAGTGCTAGCCTAGCGGGATCTAGCACAGATACGCAGTATTTT	CSASLAGSSTDTQYF
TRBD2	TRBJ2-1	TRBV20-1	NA	TGCAGTGCTAGACCAAGTACTAGCGGGAGTGGCAATGAGCAGTTCTTC	CSARPSTSGSGNEQFF
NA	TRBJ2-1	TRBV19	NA	TGTGCCAGTAGTTTTCCAGGACTCGTGGGGAATGAGCAGTTCTTC	CASSFPGLVGNEQFF
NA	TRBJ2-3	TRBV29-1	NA	TGCAGCGTTGAAGGGGGGCAGATCACAGATACGCAGTATTTT	CSVEGGQITDTQYF
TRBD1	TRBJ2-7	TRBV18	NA	TGTGCCAGCTCACCGCCTTCACAGGGGTCCTACGAGCAGTACTTC	CASSPPSQGSYEQYF
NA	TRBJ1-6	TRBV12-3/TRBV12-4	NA	TGTGCCAGCAGTTTCCATTCACCCCTCCACTTT	CASSFHSPLHF
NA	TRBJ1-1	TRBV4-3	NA	TGCGCCAGCAGCCAAGAATTGTGGCCGAAAGGGGGGACTGAAGCTTTCTTT	CASSQELWPKGGTEAFF
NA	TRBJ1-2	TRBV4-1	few	TGCGCCAGCAGCCAAGTCCTGGGAACAACTATCTATGGCTACACCTTC	CASSQVLGTTIYGYTF
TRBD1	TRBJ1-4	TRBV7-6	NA	TGTGCCAGCAGCCCGAGAGACAGGGGACCTGCCTTGGCAACTAATGAAAAACTGTTTTTT	CASSPRDRGPALATNEKLFF
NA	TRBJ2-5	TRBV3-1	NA	TGTGCCAGCAGCCAATCCCCAAACGCCGTGCTACTCGGGGAGACCCAGTACTTC	CASSQSPNAVLLGETQYF
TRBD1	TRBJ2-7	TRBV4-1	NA	TGCGCCAGCAGCCAAGCCGGGACAGGGGGCTACGAGCAGTACTTC	CASSQAGTGGYEQYF
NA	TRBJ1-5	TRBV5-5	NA	TGTGCCAGCAGCACGTCTCCCGGGACACAATATAGCAATCAGCCCCAGCATTTT	CASSTSPGTQYSNQPQHF
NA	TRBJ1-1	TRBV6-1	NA	TGTGCCAGCAGTGAAGGGTGGCATAAGAACACTGAAGCTTTCTTT	CASSEGWHKNTEAFF
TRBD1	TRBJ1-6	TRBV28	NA	TGTGCCAGCAGCGACCCCAGGGGGTACCTAAATTCACCCCTCCACTTT	CASSDPRGYLNSPLHF
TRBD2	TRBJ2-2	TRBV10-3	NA	TGTGCCATCAGTGAGCCCGGGACTAGCGGGGGGGCCGGGGAGCTGTTTTTT	CAISEPGTSGGAGELFF
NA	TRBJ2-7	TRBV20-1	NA	TGCAGTGCTAGATGGGACGAGCAGTACTTC	CSARWDEQYF
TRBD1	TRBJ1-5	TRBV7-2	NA	TGTGCCAGCAGCTCAGGGGGCCGGGCAGCCCAGCATTTT	CASSSGGRAAQHF
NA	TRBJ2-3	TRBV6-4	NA	TGTGCCAGCAGAGCAGACAGGTACACAGATACGCAGTATTTT	CASRADRYTDTQYF
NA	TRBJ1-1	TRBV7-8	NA	TGTGCCAGCAGCTTACTGGGGGGCACTGAAGCTTTCTTT	CASSLLGGTEAFF
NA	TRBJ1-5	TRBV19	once	TGTGCCAGTAGTATAGCCCGGATGGCGCGGACTAGCAATCAGCCCCAGCATTTT	CASSIARMARTSNQPQHF
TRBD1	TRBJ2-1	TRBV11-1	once	TGTGCCAGCAGCTATACCGACAGGGTAAGGTACAATGAGCAGTTCTTC	CASSYTDRVRYNEQFF